The clone carrying this TCR beta chain occurred many times. Its specificity is unknown. Unmatched junction bases numbered 5, after V lost 5 bases and J lost 4 bases. Per the germline V gene, CDR1 is ENHRY and CDR2 is SYGVKD. This CDR3 has 15 residues. Bone marrow was sampled from every patient at the time of active disease. The record originates from a study of read filtering for tumor transcriptome and immune sequencing. Study-wide background: DNase treatment preceded whole-transcriptome library preparation.

Molecular barcoded adaptors covering alpha/delta and beta/gamma chains were used on 400 ng RNA. In TCRdb, the reads were re-called with MiXCR into one record per CDR3 protein. The sample holds 39,000 or so distinct CDR3 sequences, approximately 15% seen once. General study findings and limits: IR-seq and RNA-seq agreed better without single-read clonotypes. About 81.9% of IR-seq clonotypes had one read, totaling around 3.4% of reads; RNA-seq: approximately 73% and 42%.

The sequenced sample was a population of CD138-negative cells sorted from bone marrow. This clonotype was sampled from a donor aged 40 or older with multiple myeloma. The V gene is TRBV10-3, the J gene TRBJ1-1; 12 bases line up with TRBD1. The CDR3 is CAISTGQGAATEAFF. DNA for the CDR3: TGTGCCATCAGTACGGGACAGGGGGCGGCCACTGAAGCTTTCTTT.